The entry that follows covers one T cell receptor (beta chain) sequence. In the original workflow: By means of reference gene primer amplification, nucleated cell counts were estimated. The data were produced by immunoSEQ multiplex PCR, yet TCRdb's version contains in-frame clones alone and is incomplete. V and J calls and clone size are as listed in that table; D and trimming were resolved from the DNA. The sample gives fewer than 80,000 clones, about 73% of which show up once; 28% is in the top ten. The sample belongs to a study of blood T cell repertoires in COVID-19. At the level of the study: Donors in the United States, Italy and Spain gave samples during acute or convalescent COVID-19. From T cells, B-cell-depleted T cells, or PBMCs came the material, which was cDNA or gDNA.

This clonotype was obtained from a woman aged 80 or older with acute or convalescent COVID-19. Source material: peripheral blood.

CDR3 protein: CASSEFTGVNTEAFF. The CDR3 DNA reads as TGCGCCAGCAGTGAGTTTACGGGGGTGAACACTGAAGCTTTCTTT. The chain carries TRBV10-1 and TRBJ1-1; the D gene is possibly TRBD1 (5 bases). V lost 1 base and J 0 bases, leaving 9 bases between the germline ends. The CDR3 loop spans 15 amino acids. In germline, CDR1 is WNHNN, CDR2 SYGVQD (reference sequence).